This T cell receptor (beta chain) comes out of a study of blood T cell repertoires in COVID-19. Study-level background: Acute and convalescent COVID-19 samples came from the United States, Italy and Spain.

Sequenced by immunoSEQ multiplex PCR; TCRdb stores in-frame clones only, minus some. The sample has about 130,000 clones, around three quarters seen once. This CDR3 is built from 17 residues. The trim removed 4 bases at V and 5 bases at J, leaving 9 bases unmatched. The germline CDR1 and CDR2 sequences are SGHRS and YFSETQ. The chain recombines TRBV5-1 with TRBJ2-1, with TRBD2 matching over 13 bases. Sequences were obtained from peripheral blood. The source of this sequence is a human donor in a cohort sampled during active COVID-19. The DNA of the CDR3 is TGCGCCAGCAGCCTCCCGCCGGGGACTAGCGGGGACAATGAGCAGTTCTTC. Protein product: CASSLPPGTSGDNEQFF.